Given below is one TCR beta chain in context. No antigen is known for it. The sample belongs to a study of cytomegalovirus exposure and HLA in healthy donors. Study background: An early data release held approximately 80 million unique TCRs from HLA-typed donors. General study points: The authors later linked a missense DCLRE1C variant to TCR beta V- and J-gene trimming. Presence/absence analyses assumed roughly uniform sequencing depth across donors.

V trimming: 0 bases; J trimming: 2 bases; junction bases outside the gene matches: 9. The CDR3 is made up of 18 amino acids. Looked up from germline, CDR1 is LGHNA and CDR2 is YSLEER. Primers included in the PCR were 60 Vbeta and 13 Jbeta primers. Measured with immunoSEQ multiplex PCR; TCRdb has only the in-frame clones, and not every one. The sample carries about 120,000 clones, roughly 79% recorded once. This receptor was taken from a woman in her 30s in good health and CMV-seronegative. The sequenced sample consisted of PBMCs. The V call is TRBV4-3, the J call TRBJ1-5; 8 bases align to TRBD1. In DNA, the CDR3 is TGCGCCAGCAGCCAAGATTGGGGGTCGACAGGGGGCAATCAGCCCCAGCATTTT. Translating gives CASSQDWGSTGGNQPQHF.